These 13 T cell receptor beta chains originate from one sample sequenced in a study of T cells in Graves' hyperthyroidism and ophthalmopathy. Amplified TCR beta CDR3 regions came from RNA transcripts. TCR CDR3 regions were first amplified by RT-PCR with HTBI primers. Via MiXCR, TCRdb re-called the multiplex PCR reads, giving one row per CDR3 protein. The sample includes approximately 320,000 distinct CDR3 sequences, roughly 17% seen only once; the top ten take approximately 33%. Material for sequencing was blood. The receptors were gathered from a man younger than 40 with Graves' hyperthyroidism.

The chain combines TRBV7-3 with TRBJ2-7; 7 bases are a match to TRBD1. Germline-derived CDR1 and CDR2 are SGHTA and FQGTGA. V dropped 5 bases and J dropped 5; count of bases not matched to a gene: 9. The CDR3 has 14 residues. The CDR3 nucleotides are TGTGCCAGCAGCCCCATGACAGGGAGCCACGAGCAGTACTTC. This sequence encodes CASSPMTGSHEQYF.

This clonotype was seen repeatedly, ten times or more. The rearrangement links TRBV19 to TRBJ1-1; D is unclear. CDR1 is LNHDA, CDR2 SQIVND, per germline (reference sequence). This CDR3 spans 12 amino acids. Trimming took off 1 base at V and 7 bases at J, with 7 bases between the two ends. CDR3 nucleotides: TGTGCCAGTAGTATAGCGGGTAATGAAGCTTTCTTT. This translates into CASSIAGNEAFF.

This clonotype was observed many times. The chain joins TRBV7-2 to TRBJ2-7; unclear D gene. V lost 2 bases, J lost 3 bases, and 17 bases lay in between. The CDR3 is 16 residues long. Germline V gene lookup returns CDR1 SGHTA and CDR2 FQGNSA. CDR3 in amino acids: CASSLMQQVVDYEQYF. The DNA for the CDR3 is TGTGCCAGCAGCTTAATGCAGCAGGTCGTAGACTACGAGCAGTACTTC. The whole variable domain, remainder taken from reference TRBV7-2 and TRBJ2-7, is GAGVSQSPSNKVTEKGKDVELRCDPISGHTALYWYRQSLGQGLEFLIYFQGNSAPDKSGLPSDRFSAERTGGSVSTLTIQRTQQEDSAVYLCASSLMQQVVDYEQYFGPGTRLTVT.

This clonotype was seen repeatedly, ten times or more. The rearrangement joins TRBV12-3 or TRBV12-4 to TRBJ1-1; perhaps TRBD1 as D (5 bases). With 6 bases removed from V and 7 bases from J, the gap between germline ends came to 9 bases. This CDR3 has 11 residues. CDR3 amino acids: CASSGGGEAFF. The CDR3 DNA reads as TGTGCCAGCAGCGGGGGGGGTGAAGCTTTCTTT.

This clonotype was counted between two and nine times. V is TRBV9 and J is TRBJ2-7, with D uncertain. Germline V lookup: CDR1 SGDLS, CDR2 YYNGEE. The ends were cut back, 5 bases at V and 0 bases at J, with 12 bases in the middle. There are 14 residues in the CDR3. The CDR3: CASSAGVSSYEQYF. The CDR3 nucleotides read TGTGCCAGCAGTGCAGGCGTGAGCTCCTACGAGCAGTACTTC.

This clonotype was detected ten times or more. V gene TRBV28 combines with J gene TRBJ2-1, with D possibly matching TRBD1 (8 bases). With 0 bases removed from V and 7 bases from J, the gap between germline ends came to 25 bases. This CDR3 comprises 19 residues. Germline CDR1 and CDR2: MDHEN and SYDVKM. CDR3 sequence: CASSLWGLADREGKNEQFF. CDR3 nucleotides: TGTGCCAGCAGTTTATGGGGTTTAGCGGACAGGGAGGGTAAAAATGAGCAGTTCTTC.

V is TRBV5-6 and J is TRBJ2-2; perhaps TRBD2 as D (6 bases). This CDR3 has 13 amino acids. Germline V lookup: CDR1 SGHDT, CDR2 YYEEEE. DNA for the CDR3: TGTGGAACCGGGAGCGGGAACACCGGGGAGCTGTTTTTT. Its protein product is CGTGSGNTGELFF.

This clonotype was counted at least ten times. The chain is built from TRBV7-8 and TRBJ2-2; D is perhaps TRBD1 or TRBD2 (5 bases each). The CDR3 loop spans 15 amino acids. Germline CDR1 and CDR2: SGHVS and FQNEAQ. Trimming pared 4 bases from V and 6 bases from J, leaving 15 bases between. CDR3 amino acids: CASSSGTMLAGELFF. As DNA, the CDR3 is TGTGCCAGCAGCTCCGGGACGATGTTGGCCGGGGAGCTGTTTTTT.

Here the CDR3 reads CSARDGPLSLAGSTDTQYF. CDR3 sequence (DNA): TGCAGTGCTAGAGACGGCCCCCTTTCCTTAGCGGGGAGCACAGATACGCAGTATTTT. This chain uses TRBV20-1 with TRBJ2-3, with 8 positions matching TRBD2. Germline CDR1 and CDR2: DFQATT and SNEGSKA (reference sequence). This CDR3 region has 19 residues. V was clipped by 0 bases and J by 0 bases; unmatched bases: 14.

This clonotype was observed at least ten times. The CDR3 DNA is TGTGCCAGCAGCTCGCCAGGGACGGGGGGGAATGAGCAGTTCTTC. Its translation: CASSSPGTGGNEQFF. The chain carries TRBV7-8 and TRBJ2-1; 8 nucleotides line up with TRBD2. V lost 4 bases and J lost 7; bases outside the gene matches: 9. Germline V gene sequence: CDR1 SGHVS, CDR2 FQNEAQ. The CDR3 sequence is 15 residues long.

This clonotype appeared many times. The chain uses TRBV5-6 and TRBJ2-1, with a possible D match to TRBD2 (5 bases). The CDR3 totals 16 residues. With 0 bases removed from V and 6 bases from J, the gap between germline ends came to 16 bases. Germline CDR1 SGHDT, CDR2 YYEEEE. The CDR3 protein is CASSLVYPTRVNEQFF. The CDR3 DNA is TGTGCCAGCAGCTTGGTATATCCGACGAGGGTCAATGAGCAGTTCTTC.

J is TRBJ2-5 and V is TRBV7-9; D uncertain. Germline assignment: CDR1 SEHNR and CDR2 FQNEAQ (reference sequence). The CDR3 extends over 16 amino acids. V was trimmed by 3 bases and J by 7 bases, leaving 21 bases between them. This CDR3 is CASSFFRVDPSGTQYF. CDR3 nucleotide sequence: TGTGCCAGCAGCTTTTTTCGCGTCGACCCGTCAGGGACCCAGTACTTC.

V and J are TRBV20-1 and TRBJ2-5; 9 bases fit TRBD2. The germline gives CDR1 DFQATT, CDR2 SNEGSKA (reference sequence). J lost 5 bases, V lost 5 bases, and 9 bases had no gene match. The CDR3 sequence is 14 residues long. The CDR3 protein is CSASGTSIVETQYF. As DNA, the CDR3 is TGCAGTGCTTCCGGGACTAGCATAGTGGAGACCCAGTACTTC.